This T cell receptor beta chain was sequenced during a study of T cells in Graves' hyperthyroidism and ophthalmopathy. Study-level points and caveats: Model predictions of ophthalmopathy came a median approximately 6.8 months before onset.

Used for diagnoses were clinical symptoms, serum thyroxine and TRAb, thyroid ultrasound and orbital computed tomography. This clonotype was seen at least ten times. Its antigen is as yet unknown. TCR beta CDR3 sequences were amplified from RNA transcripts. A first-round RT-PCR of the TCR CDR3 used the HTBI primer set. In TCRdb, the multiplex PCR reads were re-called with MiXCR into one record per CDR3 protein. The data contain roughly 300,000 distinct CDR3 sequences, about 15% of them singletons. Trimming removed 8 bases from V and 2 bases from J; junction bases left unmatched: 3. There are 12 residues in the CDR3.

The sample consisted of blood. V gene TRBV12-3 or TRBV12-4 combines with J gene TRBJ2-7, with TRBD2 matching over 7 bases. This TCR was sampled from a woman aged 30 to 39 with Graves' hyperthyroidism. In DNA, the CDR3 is TGTGCCAGCGGGCTAGCGGCCTACGAGCAGTACTTC. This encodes CASGLAAYEQYF.